A single sample gave rise to the 25 T cell receptor beta chains below, sequenced in a study of T-cell memory formation after mild COVID-19. One entry per CDR3 protein, called by TCRdb with MiXCR from the 5' RACE reads. The repertoire includes 120,000 to 150,000 distinct CDR3 sequences, under 7% of them detected once, and around 2% sits in the top ten. Sequenced input: PBMCs or a T cell subset sorted from them (not recorded which). The receptors shown here come from an adult woman who had mild COVID-19 (a few samples of this study predate the infection). Cell type and time point are not known.

Ten or more counts support this clonotype. This chain links TRBV11-3 with TRBJ2-7; 9 nucleotides match TRBD1. CDR3 length equals 16 residues. Trimming cost V 3 bases and J 2 bases; bases outside gene matches: 8. Per the germline V gene, CDR1 is SGHNT and CDR2 is YENEEA. The CDR3 nucleotides are TGTGCCAGCAGCTTGGATGGGACAGGGTCTACCTACGAGCAGTACTTC. Its protein is CASSLDGTGSTYEQYF.

V and J are TRBV5-8 and TRBJ1-1, with D possibly being TRBD1 (5 bases). Germline CDR1 SGHTS, CDR2 YDEGEE. V lost 5 bases, J lost 4 bases, and 15 bases lay in between. The CDR3 sequence is 14 residues long. The CDR3 sequence: CASRPGRLFTEAFF. In nucleotides, the CDR3 is TGTGCCAGCAGGCCGGGACGGCTATTCACTGAAGCTTTCTTT.

The count of this clonotype is one. A much larger clone differs by one base, so this may be a read error. The chain carries TRBV7-2 and TRBJ2-1; tentatively, D is TRBD1 (6 bases). The CDR3 has 14 amino acids. Germline CDR1 and CDR2: SGHTA and FQGNSA. The CDR3 sequence: CAISLVEGVSEQFF. In nucleotides, the CDR3 is TGTGCCATCAGCTTAGTTGAGGGGGTTAGTGAGCAGTTCTTC.

The rearrangement links TRBV21-1 to TRBJ2-7; TRBD1 is the table's D call and was not checked against the DNA. TRBV21-1 constitutes a pseudogene. There are 19 residues in the CDR3. The CDR3 region has the DNA TGTGCCAGCAGCAAAGGTGGGACAGGGAGCCCTCACCTACGGCGGGAGCAGTACTTC. Translating it yields CASSKGGTGSPHLRREQYF.

This clonotype was counted at least ten times. The chain is built from TRBV6-5 and TRBJ2-3; D is unclear. This CDR3 has 16 amino acids. V lost 2 bases and J lost 11, with 23 bases in between. Germline V gene lookup returns CDR1 MNHEY and CDR2 SVGAGI. CDR3 nucleotide sequence: TGTGCCAGCAGTTACGAGAGCGCCACCATTTTGAATGTGCAGTATTTT. Translating gives CASSYESATILNVQYF.

Ten or more counts support this clonotype. The rearrangement uses TRBV11-3 and TRBJ2-1; no firm D call. V was clipped by 4 bases and J by 12 bases, with 10 bases between them. The CDR3 runs 11 residues. CDR1 is SGHNT and CDR2 is YENEEA in the germline V gene. CDR3 loop: CASSSTWVQFF. In DNA, the CDR3 is TGTGCCAGCAGCTCCACCTGGGTGCAGTTCTTC.

Ten or more counts support this clonotype. This chain links TRBV9 with TRBJ2-1, with 7 bases that match TRBD1. The CDR3 has 15 residues. Germline V gene lookup returns CDR1 SGDLS and CDR2 YYNGEE. V lost 2 bases and J lost 7; bases outside the gene matches: 9. The DNA for the CDR3 is TGTGCCAGCAGCGTCGGGAACAGGGGAAGAAATGAGCAGTTCTTC. Translation: CASSVGNRGRNEQFF.

This chain uses TRBV5-4 with TRBJ2-5; 11 bases align to TRBD2. Germline values: CDR1 SGHNT, CDR2 YYREEE (reference sequence). Losses at the gene ends were 1 base for V and 6 bases for J; bases not matched to a gene: 14. CDR3 length: 18 residues. CDR3: CASSLLASGGPGHQTQYF. DNA of the CDR3: TGTGCCAGCAGCTTGTTAGCTAGCGGGGGGCCCGGCCATCAGACCCAGTACTTC.

This clonotype was observed at least ten times. The CDR3 spells CASREGGVNIQYF. The CDR3 nucleotides are TGTGCCAGCAGGGAAGGCGGTGTAAACATTCAGTACTTC. The chain is built from TRBV6-2 or TRBV6-3 and TRBJ2-4, with D hard to call. This CDR3 comprises 13 residues. The germline V gene encodes CDR1 MNHEY and CDR2 SVGEGT. V dropped 6 bases and J dropped 6 bases, with 12 bases sitting between them.

This chain uses TRBV7-9 with TRBJ2-5, with D possibly being TRBD1 or TRBD2 (5 bases each). CDR1 is SEHNR and CDR2 is FQNEAQ in the germline V gene (reference sequence). The CDR3 loop spans 14 amino acids. The V gene lost 2 bases and the J gene lost 5 bases, with 12 bases spanning the gap. DNA for the CDR3: TGTGCCAGCAGCTTACTGCAGTGGGGGGAGACCCAGTACTTC. Its protein is CASSLLQWGETQYF.

This clonotype was recorded at least ten times. The chain couples TRBV5-5 to TRBJ1-2; the D is unclear. Germline CDR1 reads SGHKS; CDR2 reads YYEKEE (reference sequence). Trimming removed 2 bases at V and 0 bases at J, with 14 bases between. There are 16 residues in the CDR3. The CDR3 reads CASSFGRTLTNYGYTF. The CDR3 nucleotides read TGTGCCAGCAGCTTCGGCAGGACTCTAACTAACTATGGCTACACCTTC.

This rearrangement joins TRBV7-3 to TRBJ1-2; 8 nucleotides align to TRBD1. Losses at the gene ends were 2 bases for V and 7 bases for J; bases not matched to a gene: 9. Germline V gene lookup returns CDR1 SGHTA and CDR2 FQGTGA. This CDR3 is built from 15 residues. Here the CDR3 reads CASSLPRQGACGYTF. CDR3 nucleotides: TGTGCCAGCAGCTTACCCAGGCAGGGGGCCTGTGGCTACACCTTC.

This clonotype was detected only a few times. The chain employs TRBV9 and TRBJ2-3; D gene uncertain. CDR1 SGDLS and CDR2 YYNGEE come from the germline V gene. This CDR3 has 14 amino acids. Trimming took off 4 bases at V and 4 bases at J, with 13 bases between the two ends. DNA for the CDR3: TGTGCCAGCAGCCCTATGAGGCGCGCAGATACGCAGTATTTT. Its translation is CASSPMRRADTQYF.

This clonotype was detected only a few times. The chain couples TRBV27 to TRBJ1-2; D is undetermined. The V end was cut by 5 bases, the J end by 3 bases, with 16 bases between. The CDR3 loop spans 15 amino acids. In germline, CDR1 is MNHEY, CDR2 SMNVEV (reference sequence). The CDR3 spells CASSMVSGIYYGYTF. In DNA, the CDR3 is TGTGCCAGCAGTATGGTTTCGGGCATATACTATGGCTACACCTTC.

The V gene is TRBV6-6, the J gene TRBJ1-4, with D uncertain. V was shortened by 0 bases and J by 6 bases, with 11 bases between the two germline ends. This CDR3 contains 15 residues. Germline CDR1 MNHNY, CDR2 SVGAGI (reference sequence). CDR3 DNA: TGTGCCAGCAGTTACTCGGGGAGCGGGTATGAAAAACTGTTTTTT. It translates to CASSYSGSGYEKLFF.

This clonotype was detected only a few times. The rearrangement uses TRBV24-1 and TRBJ1-1; D gene unclear. Germline lookup yields CDR1 KGHDR and CDR2 SFDVKD. This CDR3 has 14 amino acids. The ends were cut back, 10 bases at V and 7 bases at J, with 21 bases in the middle. The CDR3 sequence: CATSANSGSFEAFF. CDR3 DNA sequence: TGTGCCACAAGCGCCAACTCCGGATCCTTTGAAGCTTTCTTT.

The chain combines TRBV7-9 with TRBJ2-2; D unresolved. V lost 1 base and J lost 1, with 4 bases in between. Germline-derived CDR1 and CDR2 are SEHNR and FQNEAQ (reference sequence). CDR3 length: 14 residues. CDR3 region: CASSLELNTGELFF. The DNA of the CDR3 is TGTGCCAGCAGCTTAGAGCTGAACACCGGGGAGCTGTTTTTT. Full variable domain (missing parts from reference TRBV7-9 and TRBJ2-2): DTGVSQNPRHKITKRGQNVTFRCDPISEHNRLYWYRQTLGQGPEFLTYFQNEAQLEKSRLLSDRFSAERPKGSFSTLEIQRTEQGDSAMYLCASSLELNTGELFFGEGSRLTVL.

This clonotype was picked up many times. Here the CDR3 reads CASSPYGETSGNTIYF. For the CDR3, the DNA is TGTGCCAGCTCACCATATGGGGAGACCTCTGGAAACACCATATATTTT. The chain recombines TRBV18 with TRBJ1-3, with unresolved D. The CDR3 has 16 amino acids. Per the germline V gene, CDR1 is KGHSH and CDR2 is LQKENI. Trimming took off 2 bases at V and 0 bases at J, with 11 bases between the two ends. The whole variable domain, filled in from reference TRBV18 and TRBJ1-3, reads NAGVMQNPRHLVRRRGQEARLRCSPMKGHSHVYWYRQLPEEGLKFMVYLQKENIIDESGMPKERFSAEFPKEGPSILRIQQVVRGDSAAYFCASSPYGETSGNTIYFGEGSWLTVV.

The chain joins TRBV5-6 to TRBJ1-5; 8 bases fit TRBD1. J lost 1 base, V lost 4 bases, and 4 bases had no gene match. The CDR3 runs to 15 residues. Germline CDR1 is SGHDT and CDR2 is YYEEEE. This chain's CDR3 is CASSRQGMSNQPQHF. The CDR3 coding sequence is TGTGCCAGCAGCCGACAGGGGATGAGCAATCAGCCCCAGCATTTT.

This clonotype was seen ten or more times. The rearrangement uses TRBV7-6 and TRBJ2-3; the D is unclear. CDR1 is SGHVS, CDR2 FNYEAQ, per germline. CDR3 length: 17 amino acids. Between the trimmed V and J ends, which lost 5 bases and 1 base, there was a span of 19 bases. Here the CDR3 reads CASSLSPTPFGTDTQYF. CDR3 DNA sequence: TGTGCCAGCAGCCTCTCACCGACCCCTTTTGGCACAGATACGCAGTATTTT.

The V call is TRBV3-1, the J call TRBJ2-2, with TRBD1 identical over 8 bases. Germline CDR1 reads LGHDT; CDR2 reads YNNKEL (reference sequence). This CDR3 region has 17 residues. With V trimmed by 0 bases and J by 5 bases, 8 bases remained unmatched. The CDR3 spells CASSQEDRAASTGELFF. As DNA, the CDR3 is TGTGCCAGCAGCCAAGAGGACAGGGCGGCGTCAACCGGGGAGCTGTTTTTT. The whole variable domain, filled in from reference TRBV3-1 and TRBJ2-2, reads DTAVSQTPKYLVTQMGNDKSIKCEQNLGHDTMYWYKQDSKKFLKIMFSYNNKELIINETVPNRFSPKSPDKAHLNLHINSLELGDSAVYFCASSQEDRAASTGELFFGEGSRLTVL.

This clonotype was counted between two and nine times. The chain uses TRBV20-1 and TRBJ2-5; no clear D. This CDR3 region has 11 residues. Deletions cut 2 bases from V and 2 bases from J, with 3 bases between. Germline CDR1 and CDR2: DFQATT and SNEGSKA (reference sequence). The CDR3 sequence is CSARQQETQYF. The CDR3 DNA follows: TGCAGTGCTAGACAGCAAGAGACCCAGTACTTC.

The V gene is TRBV19, the J gene TRBJ2-2; tentatively, D is TRBD2 (5 bases). CDR3 length: 16 residues. V gave up 6 bases and J gave up 6 bases, with 20 bases separating them. Per the germline V gene, CDR1 is LNHDA and CDR2 is SQIVND (reference sequence). The CDR3 loop reads CASRPLGSGAAGELFF. In DNA form, the CDR3 reads TGTGCCAGTAGACCTCTCGGATCAGGAGCGGCCGGGGAGCTGTTTTTT.

This clonotype was recorded at least ten times. The chain links TRBV7-6 to TRBJ2-7; tentatively, D is TRBD2 (6 bases). CDR3 length: 16 residues. The V gene lost 3 bases and the J gene lost 3 bases, with 18 bases spanning the gap. The germline V gene encodes CDR1 SGHVS and CDR2 FNYEAQ. The CDR3 coding sequence is TGTGCCAGCAGCTTGGGGGGAGTAGAGAGGAACTACGAGCAGTACTTC. It yields the protein CASSLGGVERNYEQYF.

The chain links TRBV5-1 to TRBJ2-1, with 11 bases identical to TRBD2. Germline V CDR1 and CDR2: SGHRS, YFSETQ. The junction had 21 bases not matched to a gene; V was cut back by 3 bases and J by 7 bases. The CDR3 contains 20 residues. The CDR3 sequence is CASSWKDGSGRLAGYNEQFF. In DNA, the CDR3 is TGCGCCAGCAGCTGGAAAGACGGGAGTGGGCGACTAGCGGGGTATAATGAGCAGTTCTTC.